This T cell receptor (beta chain) was documented in a study of response to subunit inactivated influenza vaccine. Study-wide points: Authors suggested each seasonal flu vaccination may recruit only limited numbers of new T cells.

One entry per CDR3 protein results from TCRdb running MiXCR on the RT-PCR reads. The repertoire holds almost 250,000 distinct CDR3 sequences, with about 12% as singletons. Trimming cost V 0 bases and J 4 bases, with 10 bases left between them. Germline V gene data show CDR1 as MNHEY and CDR2 as SVGEGT. This CDR3 contains 15 residues. This clonotype came up many times. Its antigen remains unidentified. The receptor's source is a man aged 50-59 years who received an inactivated influenza vaccine. Sequenced material: non-naive T cells sorted from PBMCs, taken roughly 15 days before vaccination. V and J are TRBV6-2 or TRBV6-3 and TRBJ1-5, with D perhaps matching TRBD1 (5 bases). CDR3 sequence reads: CASSYSFRGNQPQHF. The DNA of the CDR3 is TGTGCCAGCAGTTACTCGTTCCGGGGGAATCAGCCCCAGCATTTT.